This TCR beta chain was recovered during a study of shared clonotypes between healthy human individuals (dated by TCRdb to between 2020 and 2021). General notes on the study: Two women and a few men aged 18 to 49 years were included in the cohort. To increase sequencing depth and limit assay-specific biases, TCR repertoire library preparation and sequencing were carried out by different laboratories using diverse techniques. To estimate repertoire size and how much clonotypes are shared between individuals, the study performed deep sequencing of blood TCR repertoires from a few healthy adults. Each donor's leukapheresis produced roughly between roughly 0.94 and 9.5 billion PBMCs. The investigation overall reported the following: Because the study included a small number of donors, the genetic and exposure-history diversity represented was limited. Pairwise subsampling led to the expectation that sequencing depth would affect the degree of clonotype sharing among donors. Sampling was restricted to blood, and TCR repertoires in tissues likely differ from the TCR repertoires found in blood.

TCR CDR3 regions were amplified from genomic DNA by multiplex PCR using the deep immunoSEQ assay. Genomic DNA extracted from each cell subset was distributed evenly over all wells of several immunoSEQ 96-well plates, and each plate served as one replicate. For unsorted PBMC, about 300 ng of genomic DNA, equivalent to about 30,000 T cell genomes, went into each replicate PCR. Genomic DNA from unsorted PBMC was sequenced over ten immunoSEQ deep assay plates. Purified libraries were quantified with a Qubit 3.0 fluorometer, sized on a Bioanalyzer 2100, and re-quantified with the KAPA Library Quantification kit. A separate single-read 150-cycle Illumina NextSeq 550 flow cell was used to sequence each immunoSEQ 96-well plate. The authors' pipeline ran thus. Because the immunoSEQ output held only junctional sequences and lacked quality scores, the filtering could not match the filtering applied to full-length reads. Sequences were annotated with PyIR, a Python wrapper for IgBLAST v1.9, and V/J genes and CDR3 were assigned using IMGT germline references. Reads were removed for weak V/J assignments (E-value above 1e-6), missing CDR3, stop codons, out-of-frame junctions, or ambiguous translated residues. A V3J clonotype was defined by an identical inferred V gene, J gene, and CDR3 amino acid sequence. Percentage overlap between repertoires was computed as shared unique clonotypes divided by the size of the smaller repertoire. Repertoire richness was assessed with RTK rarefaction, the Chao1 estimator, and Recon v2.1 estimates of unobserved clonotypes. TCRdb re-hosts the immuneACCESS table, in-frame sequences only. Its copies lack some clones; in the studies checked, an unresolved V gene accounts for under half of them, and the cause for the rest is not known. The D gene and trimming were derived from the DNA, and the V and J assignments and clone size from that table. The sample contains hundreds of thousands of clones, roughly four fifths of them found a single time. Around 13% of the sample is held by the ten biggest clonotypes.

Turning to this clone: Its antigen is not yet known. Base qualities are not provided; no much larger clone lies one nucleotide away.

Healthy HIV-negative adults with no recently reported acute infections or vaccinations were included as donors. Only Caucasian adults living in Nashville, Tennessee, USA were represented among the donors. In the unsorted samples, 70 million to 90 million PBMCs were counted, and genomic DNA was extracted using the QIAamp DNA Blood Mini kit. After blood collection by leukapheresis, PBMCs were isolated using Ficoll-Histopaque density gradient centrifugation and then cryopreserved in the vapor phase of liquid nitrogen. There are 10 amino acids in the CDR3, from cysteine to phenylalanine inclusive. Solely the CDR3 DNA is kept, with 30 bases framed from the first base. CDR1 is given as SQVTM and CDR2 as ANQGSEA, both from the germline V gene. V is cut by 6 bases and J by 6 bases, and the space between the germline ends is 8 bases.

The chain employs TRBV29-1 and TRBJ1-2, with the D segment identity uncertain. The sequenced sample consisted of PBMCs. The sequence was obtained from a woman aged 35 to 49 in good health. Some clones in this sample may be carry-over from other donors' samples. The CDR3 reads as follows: CSVGGNGYTF. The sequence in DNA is TGCAGCGTGGGAGGGAATGGCTACACCTTC.